Listed here are 14 T cell receptor beta chains from one sample, sequenced in a study of blood T cell repertoires in COVID-19. TCRdb keeps only in-frame clones here, not all; method: immunoSEQ multiplex PCR. The sample records about 140,000 clones, more than 70% being singletons. The sample comprised peripheral blood. These receptors all stem from a man in his fifties with active or convalescent COVID-19.

The sample holds a few counts of this clone. The chain joins TRBV29-1 to TRBJ2-7; TRBD2 aligns across 9 bases. This CDR3 comprises 13 residues. V gave up 7 bases and J gave up 2 bases; unmatched junction bases: 6. Germline CDR1 SQVTM, CDR2 ANQGSEA. CDR3 residues: CSARLADTYEQYF. The CDR3 nucleotides read TGCAGCGCCAGACTAGCGGATACCTACGAGCAGTACTTC.

Only one count was recorded for this clone. The chain combines TRBV28 with TRBJ2-7, with a tentative D call TRBD2 (7 bases). The V gene's germline CDR1 is MDHEN and CDR2 SYDVKM. The length of the CDR3 is 16 residues. With 3 bases removed from V and 6 bases from J, the gap between germline ends came to 21 bases. CDR3 sequence (DNA): TGTGCCAGCAGTTTGGGGGGGGGCCTCGGGACGCTCGAGCAGTACTTC. Translation: CASSLGGGLGTLEQYF. The variable domain in full, completed from reference TRBV28 and TRBJ2-7, reads DVKVTQSSRYLVKRTGEKVFLECVQDMDHENMFWYRQDPGLGLRLIYFSYDVKMKEKGDIPEGYSVSREKKERFSLILESASTNQTSMYLCASSLGGGLGTLEQYFGPGTRLTVT.

The chain uses TRBV10-2 and TRBJ2-4; 9 bases map to TRBD1. The CDR3 totals 18 residues. V lost 7 bases, J lost 0 bases, and 13 bases stayed unmatched. The germline CDR1 and CDR2 sequences are WSHSY and SAAADI. The CDR3, as DNA: TGCGCCAGCACAATGACAGGGGGTGGGGAACTAGCCAAAAACATTCAGTACTTC. Its protein product is CASTMTGGGELAKNIQYF.

This chain joins TRBV7-9 and TRBJ1-5; the match to TRBD1 covers 7 bases. Germline trimming cut 5 bases from V and 3 bases from J; bases unmatched to any gene: 4. The CDR3 totals 14 residues. Germline values: CDR1 SEHNR, CDR2 FQNEAQ (reference sequence). CDR3 residues: CASSGTVPNQPQHF. DNA for the CDR3: TGTGCCAGCAGCGGGACAGTCCCCAATCAGCCCCAGCATTTT.

This clone was counted once. CDR3 DNA: TGTGCCTGGAGTACGGGACAGGGGGCGAGGTTTGATGAAAAACTGTTTTTT. It codes for CAWSTGQGARFDEKLFF. The chain couples TRBV30 to TRBJ1-4; 12 nucleotides match TRBD1. This CDR3 is built from 17 residues. CDR1 and CDR2 from the germline V gene are GTSNPN and SVGIG (reference sequence). With V trimmed by 2 bases and J by 6 bases, 10 bases remained unmatched.

V and J are TRBV28 and TRBJ2-1; D is perhaps TRBD1 (5 bases). V was cut by 2 bases and J by 0 bases, with 14 bases left in between. The CDR3 is 17 residues long. CDR1 MDHEN and CDR2 SYDVKM come from the germline V gene. This chain's CDR3 is CASSLPLTESSYNEQFF. In nucleotides, the CDR3 is TGTGCCAGCAGTTTACCTTTGACAGAGAGCTCCTACAATGAGCAGTTCTTC. The complete variable domain, with remaining parts taken from reference TRBV28 and TRBJ2-1, reads DVKVTQSSRYLVKRTGEKVFLECVQDMDHENMFWYRQDPGLGLRLIYFSYDVKMKEKGDIPEGYSVSREKKERFSLILESASTNQTSMYLCASSLPLTESSYNEQFFGPGTRLTVL.

This clone has only one observation. V is TRBV2 and J is TRBJ2-1; TRBD2 agrees at 14 bases. The CDR3 runs 16 residues. Trimming took 3 bases from V and 8 from J; bases not matched to a gene: 6. Germline CDR1 reads SNHLY; CDR2 reads FYNNEI. CDR3 coding DNA: TGTGCCAGCAGTGATATCCCGGGACTAGCGGGAGATGAGCAGTTCTTC. It encodes CASSDIPGLAGDEQFF.

The chain couples TRBV18 to TRBJ2-2; 8 positions agree with TRBD2. Germline loops: CDR1 KGHSH, CDR2 LQKENI. The length of the CDR3 is 18 residues. V dropped 0 bases and J dropped 3; count of bases not matched to a gene: 9. The CDR3 spells CASSPPSSGRSDTGELFF. Written as DNA, the CDR3 is TGTGCCAGCTCACCACCGTCAAGCGGGAGATCCGACACCGGGGAGCTGTTTTTT.

This chain uses TRBV9 with TRBJ2-7; TRBD2 is a possible D gene (5 bases). This CDR3 has 16 residues. Per the germline V gene, CDR1 is SGDLS and CDR2 is YYNGEE. V was clipped by 0 bases and J by 3 bases, with 16 bases between them. The CDR3 protein is CASSVGPSGAFYEQYF. In DNA form, the CDR3 reads TGTGCCAGCAGCGTAGGTCCCAGCGGAGCCTTCTACGAGCAGTACTTC.

The rearrangement links TRBV11-2 to TRBJ2-6; D not resolved. The germline V and J ends were trimmed by 1 base and 0 bases, with 16 bases remaining between them. The CDR3 is 19 residues long. Germline V gene sequence: CDR1 SGHAT, CDR2 FQNNGV. CDR3 in amino acids: CASSLGGNIRPSGANVLTF. The CDR3 nucleotides are TGTGCCAGCAGCTTAGGCGGTAATATTAGGCCCTCTGGGGCCAACGTCCTGACTTTC.

The chain recombines TRBV19 with TRBJ2-1; 7 bases agree with TRBD2. Looked up from germline, CDR1 is LNHDA and CDR2 is SQIVND (reference sequence). This CDR3 comprises 15 residues. V was clipped by 3 bases and J by 2 bases; unmatched bases: 4. CDR3 DNA sequence: TGTGCCAGTAGTATGACGGGAGGAACCTACAATGAGCAGTTCTTC. It translates to CASSMTGGTYNEQFF.

V gene TRBV20-1 combines with J gene TRBJ2-3; TRBD2 matches 8 bases. The junction had 4 bases not matched to a gene; V was cut back by 3 bases and J by 2 bases. CDR3 length equals 14 residues. From germline, CDR1 is DFQATT and CDR2 SNEGSKA (reference sequence). In nucleotides, the CDR3 is TGCAGTGCTAGTGTAGCGGGAAACACAGATACGCAGTATTTT. It translates to CSASVAGNTDTQYF.

CDR3 coding DNA: TGTGCCAGCAGCTCGGGACAGGGGGCGCGGGAGCAGTACTTC. It specifies CASSSGQGAREQYF. V gene TRBV5-5 combines with J gene TRBJ2-7; 12 nucleotides agree with TRBD1. The CDR3 contains 14 residues. J lost 7 bases, V lost 3 bases, and 5 bases had no gene match. Germline V gene lookup returns CDR1 SGHKS and CDR2 YYEKEE (reference sequence).

This chain links TRBV5-8 with TRBJ2-6, with 9 bases lining up with TRBD1. With V trimmed by 2 bases and J by 3 bases, 6 bases remained unmatched. The germline V gene has CDR1 SGHTS and CDR2 YDEGEE. The length of the CDR3 is 17 residues. The CDR3 protein is CASSFTGGAFGANVLTF. The CDR3, as DNA: TGTGCCAGCAGCTTTACAGGGGGCGCATTTGGGGCCAACGTCCTGACTTTC.